One and the same sample provided the 24 T cell receptor beta chains below, sequenced in a study of monozygotic twins with inflammatory bowel disease. TCRdb re-called the 5' RACE reads, yielding one record per CDR3 amino acid sequence without DNA. The sample table sets out approximately 330,000 distinct CDR3 sequences. The sequenced sample was blood. The receptors here all came from a human donor with ulcerative colitis or Crohn's disease, or a healthy co-twin of an affected twin (not recorded which).

V gene TRBV28 combines with J gene TRBJ1-2. The CDR3 length is 15 residues. Germline CDR1 is MDHEN and CDR2 is SYDVKM. This chain's CDR3 is CASGRRDILNYGYTF.

This chain connects TRBV24-1 to TRBJ2-3; TCRdb designates TRBD1, a call that cannot be tested without DNA. The length of the CDR3 is 15 residues. CDR1 is KGHDR and CDR2 is SFDVKD in the germline V gene. This chain's CDR3 is CATRQGASVGDTQYF.

The chain links TRBV20-1 to TRBJ2-7. The CDR3 covers 11 residues. Germline CDR1 DFQATT, CDR2 SNEGSKA (reference sequence). The CDR3: CSARGDYEQYF.

The rearrangement links TRBV19 to TRBJ1-1; there is no DNA to check the TCRdb D call of TRBD1. The CDR3 length is 12 residues. Per germline, CDR1 LNHDA and CDR2 SQIVND (reference sequence). CDR3: CASSIAGGEAFF.

The chain recombines TRBV5-4 with TRBJ2-1; the D call of TRBD1 rests on TCRdb alone, since no DNA is present to check it. Germline assignment: CDR1 SGHNT and CDR2 YYREEE (reference sequence). The CDR3 has 14 amino acids. CDR3 sequence reads: CASSEQGGNNEQFF.

This CDR3 reads CASSLRQGAGQPQHF. The rearrangement links TRBV7-2 to TRBJ1-5; TCRdb's assignment of TRBD1 cannot be checked, as there is no DNA. Germline V gives CDR1 SGHTA, CDR2 FQGNSA. This CDR3 has 15 amino acids.

The chain carries TRBV7-9 and TRBJ2-7; the TRBD1 assignment by TCRdb is unverifiable without DNA. The CDR3 is 13 residues long. Germline loops: CDR1 SEHNR, CDR2 FQNEAQ (reference sequence). The CDR3 loop is CASSDQGSYEQYF.

This chain joins TRBV11-3 and TRBJ1-1. This CDR3 contains 14 residues. Germline CDR1 is SGHNT and CDR2 is YENEEA. This CDR3 is CASSFSGQNTEAFF.

The chain couples TRBV20-1 to TRBJ2-5; with no DNA, the TCRdb D assignment of TRBD2 cannot be verified. The germline CDR1 and CDR2 sequences are DFQATT and SNEGSKA (reference sequence). The CDR3 is 17 residues long. The CDR3 protein is CSVSGTSIPSFQETQYF.

The chain combines TRBV6-2 or TRBV6-3 with TRBJ1-6; TCRdb selects TRBD1, and the lack of DNA leaves this call unchecked. Germline loops: CDR1 MNHEY, CDR2 SVGEGT. The CDR3 contains 15 residues. CDR3 protein: CASSYTGQVASPLHF.

The rearrangement uses TRBV5-5 and TRBJ2-7; TCRdb returns TRBD2, unconfirmable since there is no DNA. The CDR3 spans 14 residues. Germline V lookup: CDR1 SGHKS, CDR2 YYEKEE (reference sequence). The CDR3 protein is CASSLEGGSGEQYF.

The chain recombines TRBV29-1 with TRBJ1-3. The CDR3 has 14 amino acids. Germline CDR1 SQVTM, CDR2 ANQGSEA. This CDR3 reads CSALTRLSGNTIYF.

The chain couples TRBV5-1 to TRBJ1-2. This CDR3 region has 15 residues. Per germline, CDR1 SGHRS and CDR2 YFSETQ. The CDR3 loop is CASSGDDGGLYGYTF. The full variable domain, rest sourced from reference TRBV5-1 and TRBJ1-2, is KAGVTQTPRYLIKTRGQQVTLSCSPISGHRSVSWYQQTPGQGLQFLFEYFSETQRNKGNFPGRFSGRQFSNSRSEMNVSTLELGDSALYLCASSGDDGGLYGYTFGSGTRLTVV.

This sequence joins TRBV27 and TRBJ1-1; no DNA is available, so the TRBD1 call from TCRdb remains unchecked. This CDR3 has 17 amino acids. Germline values: CDR1 MNHEY, CDR2 SMNVEV (reference sequence). CDR3 loop: CASSLEPGGAKNTEAFF.

This sequence joins TRBV4-3 and TRBJ1-5; TCRdb returns TRBD1, unconfirmable since there is no DNA. CDR3 length: 15 residues. Germline loops: CDR1 LGHNA, CDR2 YSLEER. The CDR3 protein is CASSHTRGDGQPQHF.

The CDR3 is CASSLAPGSGNTIYF. This chain connects TRBV7-2 to TRBJ1-3; lacking DNA, the TRBD1 call made by TCRdb goes unchecked. The V gene's germline CDR1 is SGHTA and CDR2 FQGNSA. The CDR3 sequence is 15 residues long.

The chain combines TRBV11-2 with TRBJ2-5; TCRdb designates TRBD1, a call that cannot be tested without DNA. Germline lookup yields CDR1 SGHAT and CDR2 FQNNGV. CDR3 length: 16 amino acids. The CDR3 spells CASSRGSDSSEETQYF.

This chain's CDR3 is CSAGRLAGGSSEQYF. J is TRBJ2-7 and V is TRBV20-1; TCRdb indicates TRBD2, and absent DNA this call remains unverified. Looked up from germline, CDR1 is DFQATT and CDR2 is SNEGSKA (reference sequence). There are 15 residues in the CDR3.

The CDR3 loop reads CASSPTGFTEAFF. The V call is TRBV3-1, the J call TRBJ1-1; lacking DNA, the TRBD1 call made by TCRdb goes unchecked. Germline CDR1 reads LGHDT; CDR2 reads YNNKEL (reference sequence). The CDR3 runs 13 residues.

The chain couples TRBV7-2 to TRBJ2-2; TCRdb calls TRBD2, which cannot be checked without DNA. Per germline, CDR1 SGHTA and CDR2 FQGNSA. The CDR3 is made up of 16 amino acids. Here the CDR3 reads CASSPGAGVLAGELFF. Full variable domain (remainder filled in from reference TRBV7-2 and TRBJ2-2): GAGVSQSPSNKVTEKGKDVELRCDPISGHTALYWYRQSLGQGLEFLIYFQGNSAPDKSGLPSDRFSAERTGGSVSTLTIQRTQQEDSAVYLCASSPGAGVLAGELFFGEGSRLTVL.

The chain joins TRBV28 to TRBJ1-2. CDR3 size: 12 residues. CDR1 and CDR2 from the germline V gene are MDHEN and SYDVKM. The CDR3 reads CASSSLSYGYTF.

V usage is TRBV7-2 and J usage is TRBJ2-1; the TCRdb D gene call, TRBD1, has no DNA to confirm it. The CDR3 extends over 14 amino acids. Germline V gene lookup returns CDR1 SGHTA and CDR2 FQGNSA. The chain's CDR3 is CASSSDPWGNEQFF.

The chain combines TRBV12-3 or TRBV12-4 with TRBJ1-5. The CDR3 totals 15 residues. The CDR3 is CASSLEGEGNQPQHF.

The gene calls are TRBV5-1 and TRBJ1-2; without DNA, the TCRdb call of TRBD1 cannot be checked. The CDR3 is 13 amino acids. Germline assignment: CDR1 SGHRS and CDR2 YFSETQ. The CDR3 reads CASRRGQGGGYTF.